The subject of this entry is one T cell receptor beta chain. Its antigen target is currently unknown. No base quality information exists; no much larger clone differs at one position. The data belong to a study of T cells after yellow fever vaccination (dated by TCRdb to between 2019 and 2020). Regarding the research as a whole: Libraries from fractions with low cell numbers were prepared with the SMART-Seq v4 Ultra Low Input RNA kit. To track T-cell clones before and after primary and booster YFV17D yellow fever vaccination, bulk TCR alpha and beta repertoires were sequenced longitudinally. Blood was collected at multiple timepoints before and after primary and secondary immunization, and bulk PBMC replicates and cell subsets were isolated. Two healthy male donors, one aged 18 to 30 and one aged 30 to 40 years, made up the cohort. What the study reported, not specific to this receptor: Only a couple of donors were included in the study, so the extent to which the findings can be generalized is limited. After the booster, most of the clones that had expanded following primary vaccination were detected again (approximately 96% of CD4 and roughly 90% of CD8), which suggests that memory was broadly maintained. A small share of clonotypes was detected in both CD4 and CD8 compartments, with the overlap likely arising from convergent recombination. The secondary T-cell response was weaker than the primary response but faster, peaking on day 5 instead of day 15. FACS-sorted repertoires could contain abundant contaminating clonotypes from the bulk population, so computational filtering was required.

Explained via the paper, the treatment or condition label denotes: live attenuated yellow fever vaccine strain. Two biological replicates of bulk PBMCs were collected at each blood-draw timepoint. PBMCs were isolated from peripheral blood using a standard Ficoll-Paque protocol. RNA was extracted with TriZol from bulk PBMCs, CD4 and CD8 fractions, and dextramer-positive and dextramer-negative fractions. V is clipped by 6 bases and J by 10 bases, and the sequence between their germline boundaries is 18 bases long. From the cysteine up to the phenylalanine, the CDR3 has a length of 13 residues. Only the CDR3 DNA is retained, 39 bases long and in frame from the first base. The germline V gene provides CDR1 ENHRY and CDR2 SYGVKD. Synthesis of TCR cDNA relied on 5'RACE template switching, a step that introduced a universal primer site along with unique molecular identifiers. Priming of cDNA synthesis was performed from both the TCR alpha and TCR beta constant segments. Library amplification used two PCR steps, and the second PCR step added sample barcodes and sequencing adapters. Libraries were sequenced on Illumina HiSeq 2500 (2x100 bp) or NovaSeq (2x150 bp). Concerning the study's data processing: Reads were demultiplexed and collapsed into UMI consensus sequences with MIGEC, and V(D)J alignment was performed with MiXCR. Vaccine-responding clonotypes were identified with edgeR using replicate PBMC samples, with FDR below 0.01 and a log2 fold change above 5 up to day 15 being required. Bulk clonotypes were assigned CD4 or CD8 identity according to which sequenced CD4 or CD8 repertoire held them at higher abundance. Using fastp trimming at Q25 and MiXCR clonotype assembly, TCRdb reanalyzed the public sequencing data and kept in-frame beta chains. Here each entry gathers all rows of one CDR3 protein and keeps the most common genes and DNA. TCRdb's processing, not the study's, gives the V and J calls here. In all, the sample holds 450,000 to 550,000 distinct CDR3 sequences, and roughly 22% of those were seen once. About 16% of the sample rests with the top ten.

This clonotype originated in a man younger than 30 who received the YFV17D yellow fever vaccine. The sample was PBMCs, taken about 20 days after the first yellow fever vaccination. This chain joins TRBV10-3 to TRBJ1-1; TRBD1 is possibly the D segment (5 matching bases). The nucleotide sequence is given as TGTGCCATCAGCTCGGTCCCCGGGGACGGAGCTTTCTTT. Translation gives CAISSVPGDGAFF.